A selection of T cell receptor beta chains follows, all from one sample in a study of T cell responses to AZD1222 COVID-19 vaccine. TCRdb keeps only in-frame clones here, not all; method: immunoSEQ multiplex PCR. Altogether 130,000 or so clones are present, approximately 83% being singletons, with the ten largest covering approximately 8.5%. The input for sequencing was peripheral blood, taken on day 0 of AZD1222 vaccination. The source is an adult in good health. The CDR3 runs from the conserved cysteine through the conserved F or W. The order of the fields is V gene, J gene, clone size, CDR3 length, D gene, CDR3 protein, CDR3 DNA. The D gene is left open where the match is weak. Part of the rows lack a size; the others show once, few, many or a class for expanded clones.

V: TRBV2; J: TRBJ2-7; size: .; length: 13; D: TRBD1; CDR3: CASSGDRVGEQYF; DNA: TGTGCCAGCAGTGGGGACAGGGTTGGCGAGCAGTACTTC
V: TRBV7-9; J: TRBJ2-1; size: .; length: 15; D: .; CDR3: CASSLEGQPHNEQFF; DNA: TGTGCCAGCAGCTTGGAGGGACAGCCCCACAATGAGCAGTTCTTC
V: TRBV11-3; J: TRBJ2-7; size: .; length: 16; D: TRBD2; CDR3: CASSLDLAGLSYEQYF; DNA: TGTGCCAGCAGCTTAGATCTAGCGGGGCTCTCCTACGAGCAGTACTTC
V: TRBV5-1; J: TRBJ1-2; size: .; length: 13; D: .; CDR3: CASSLRGDQGYTF; DNA: TGCGCCAGCAGCTTGAGAGGGGATCAAGGCTACACCTTC
V: TRBV30; J: TRBJ2-4; size: .; length: 15; D: .; CDR3: CAWSVTALAKNIQYF; DNA: TGTGCCTGGAGTGTAACCGCCCTAGCCAAAAACATTCAGTACTTC
V: TRBV6-4; J: TRBJ1-2; size: .; length: 15; D: TRBD1; CDR3: CASSDAETGGEGYTF; DNA: TGTGCCAGCAGTGACGCTGAGACAGGGGGAGAGGGCTACACCTTC
V: TRBV29-1; J: TRBJ2-3; size: few; length: 10; D: .; CDR3: CSVKQNTQYF; DNA: TGCAGCGTTAAGCAGAATACGCAGTATTTT
V: TRBV19; J: TRBJ1-5; size: .; length: 16; D: .; CDR3: CASRAFGDGSNQPQHF; DNA: TGTGCCAGTAGGGCGTTTGGCGACGGAAGCAATCAGCCCCAGCATTTT
V: TRBV7-3; J: TRBJ2-7; size: once; length: 13; D: .; CDR3: CASSLSGLHEQYF; DNA: TGTGCCAGCAGCTTAAGTGGTTTGCACGAGCAGTACTTC
V: TRBV5-1; J: TRBJ2-1; size: .; length: 15; D: .; CDR3: CASSFQGGSYNEQFF; DNA: TGCGCCAGCAGCTTTCAGGGTGGCTCCTACAATGAGCAGTTCTTC
V: TRBV27; J: TRBJ2-7; size: .; length: 15; D: TRBD2; CDR3: CASSLSGRGYDEQYF; DNA: TGTGCCAGCAGTTTATCTGGGCGGGGGTACGACGAGCAGTACTTC
V: TRBV5-5; J: TRBJ2-2; size: once; length: 13; D: .; CDR3: CASSPDYTGELFF; DNA: TGTGCCAGCAGCCCTGACTACACCGGGGAGCTGTTTTTT
V: TRBV9; J: TRBJ2-7; size: .; length: 13; D: .; CDR3: CASSAPETYEQYF; DNA: TGTGCCAGCAGCGCCCCCGAAACCTACGAGCAGTACTTC
V: TRBV6-2/TRBV6-3; J: TRBJ2-2; size: few; length: 18; D: .; CDR3: CASSYRPGAQEDTGELFF; DNA: TGTGCCAGCAGTTACCGCCCGGGGGCTCAGGAGGACACCGGGGAGCTGTTTTTT
V: TRBV5-1; J: TRBJ2-3; size: .; length: 16; D: TRBD2; CDR3: CASSLGWLAGSDTQYF; DNA: TGCGCCAGCAGCTTGGGTTGGCTAGCGGGATCAGATACGCAGTATTTT
V: TRBV28; J: TRBJ1-2; size: .; length: 15; D: TRBD1; CDR3: CASSRGSTGDYGYTF; DNA: TGTGCCAGCAGTCGAGGGTCGACAGGGGATTATGGCTACACCTTC
V: TRBV12-5; J: TRBJ2-5; size: .; length: 13; D: TRBD1; CDR3: CASGPDREETQYF; DNA: TGTGCTAGTGGACCGGACAGGGAGGAGACCCAGTACTTC
V: TRBV19; J: TRBJ2-5; size: .; length: 14; D: .; CDR3: CASSISGVQETQYF; DNA: TGTGCCAGTAGTATCTCAGGAGTTCAAGAGACCCAGTACTTC
V: TRBV30; J: TRBJ1-2; size: few; length: 13; D: .; CDR3: CAWSALRSYGYTF; DNA: TGTGCCTGGAGCGCCCTTCGTAGCTATGGCTACACCTTC
V: TRBV19; J: TRBJ1-6; size: .; length: 16; D: .; CDR3: CASSPRGLTTGSPLHF; DNA: TGTGCCAGTAGTCCTCGGGGACTGACCACCGGTTCACCCCTCCACTTT
V: TRBV20-1; J: TRBJ2-7; size: .; length: 15; D: TRBD2; CDR3: CSASPQLAGGYQQYF; DNA: TGCAGTGCTAGTCCCCAACTAGCGGGGGGCTACCAGCAGTACTTC
V: TRBV7-2; J: TRBJ1-2; size: once; length: 13; D: .; CDR3: CASSPGINYGYTF; DNA: TGTGCCAGCAGCCCGGGGATTAACTATGGCTACACCTTC
V: TRBV18; J: TRBJ1-6; size: .; length: 19; D: .; CDR3: CASSPPISKTGSYNSPLHF; DNA: TGTGCCAGCTCACCACCGATTAGTAAGACGGGGTCCTATAATTCACCCCTCCACTTT
V: TRBV6-5; J: TRBJ1-2; size: once; length: 14; D: TRBD1; CDR3: CASSYTKGARGYTF; DNA: TGTGCCAGCAGTTACACGAAGGGGGCGCGTGGCTACACCTTC